Listed here are 15 T cell receptor beta chains from one sample, sequenced in a study of tumor-infiltrating lymphocytes in oesophageal squamous cell carcinoma. Via MiXCR, TCRdb re-called the PCR reads, giving one row per CDR3 protein. The data hold around 13,000 distinct CDR3 sequences, with 52% observed a single time. The sample comprised esophageal tumor tissue. Receptors were obtained from a female donor with esophageal squamous cell carcinoma.

This clonotype was counted only a few times. This rearrangement joins TRBV7-2 to TRBJ2-3; weak D call: TRBD2 (7 bases). The CDR3 has 16 residues. CDR1 SGHTA and CDR2 FQGNSA come from the germline V gene. Trimming took 5 bases from V and 4 from J, leaving 19 bases between them. This CDR3 reads CASSPGGGRAADTQYF. The CDR3 coding sequence is TGTGCCAGCAGCCCCGGGGGCGGGAGAGCAGCAGATACGCAGTATTTT.

A few counts support this clonotype. Likely a read error: the CDR3 ends without its conserved phenylalanine or tryptophan. The DNA is left out, because the CDR3 cannot be placed on it with certainty; the CDR3 is given as TCRdb lists it. The chain uses TRBV5-4 and TRBJ2-1; the D call in the table, TRBD2, was not verified against the DNA. The CDR3 spans 9 residues, counting both ends. The germline V gene encodes CDR1 SGHNT and CDR2 YYREEE (reference sequence). The CDR3 region is CASSLDAAG.

The chain is built from TRBV7-2 and TRBJ2-5, with D hard to call. Gene TRBJ2-7 matches the end of the DNA better, so the J call may be wrong. CDR1 is SGHTA, CDR2 FQGNSA, per germline. The CDR3 totals 13 residues. The CDR3 protein is CASSPRVSYEQYF. CDR3 DNA sequence: TGTGCCAGCAGCCCCCGGGTGTCCTACGAGCAGTACTTC.

A remark on this clonotype: Because it lacks the conserved phenylalanine or tryptophan at the end, this CDR3 is likely a read error. It is unclear where the CDR3 begins or ends on the DNA, so no DNA is shown, and the CDR3 is as TCRdb lists it. The CDR3: CASSTDRDSPLHFGN. The chain carries TRBV6-1 and TRBJ2-1; the D call in the table, TRBD1, was not verified against the DNA. In germline, CDR1 is MNHNS, CDR2 SASEGT. The CDR3 has 15 residues if both end residues are counted.

The V gene is TRBV7-3, the J gene TRBJ2-1, with D tentatively TRBD2 (5 bases). The CDR3 covers 11 residues. Trimming took 4 bases from V and 12 from J, leaving 10 bases between them. Germline CDR1 reads SGHTA; CDR2 reads FQGTGA. The CDR3 region has the DNA TGTGCCAGCAGCTCCGGGGAGAGGCAGTTCTTC. The encoded protein is CASSSGERQFF.

This clonotype has just a few counts. An end of the junction does not agree with germline; a read error may underlie this. The chain links TRBV11-2 to TRBJ1-6; no clear D gene. The germline gives CDR1 SGHAT, CDR2 FQNNGV. The CDR3 runs to 19 residues. Written as DNA, the CDR3 is TGTGCCAGCAGCTTAAGGAGTAAGGGAGGGAGCTCCTATAATTCACCCCTCCACTTC. Protein product: CASSLRSKGGSSYNSPLHF.

The DNA of the CDR3 is TGTGCCACCAGCAGGGCGGGAGCAGGGGAGACCCAGTACTTC. Translated: CATSRAGAGETQYF. The rearrangement links TRBV15 to TRBJ2-5; 7 bases agree with TRBD2. The J segment lost 5 bases and the V segment lost 3 bases, leaving 6 bases of the junction unmatched. The CDR3 loop spans 14 amino acids. Germline V gene lookup returns CDR1 LNHNV and CDR2 YYDKDF (reference sequence).

This clonotype has only one observation. One junction end disagrees with the germline gene, perhaps due to a read error. CDR3 in amino acids: CAGSLALREDLCF. The CDR3, as DNA: TGTGCCGGCAGCTTAGCGTTACGGGAAGACCTTTGCTTC. This rearrangement joins TRBV7-9 to TRBJ2-5; perhaps TRBD2 as D (5 bases). There are 13 residues in the CDR3. Germline V gene data show CDR1 as SEHNR and CDR2 as FQNEAQ (reference sequence).

Only one count was recorded for this clonotype. The rearrangement uses TRBV7-2 and TRBJ2-3, with 12 bases matching TRBD2. The closer fit of TRBJ2-7 to the DNA end suggests the J call may be wrong. Germline V gene lookup returns CDR1 SGHTA and CDR2 FQGNSA. There are 15 residues in the CDR3. CDR3 residues: CASSRGTSGYNEQYF. Here the CDR3 DNA reads TGTGCCAGCAGCCGGGGGACTAGCGGGTACAATGAGCAGTACTTC.

With respect to this clonotype: A much bigger clone sits one base away, suggesting this may be a read error. This chain uses TRBV7-3 with TRBJ2-1, with D possibly matching TRBD2 (5 bases). Per the germline V gene, CDR1 is SGHTA and CDR2 is FQGTGA. CDR3 size: 16 residues. Trimming left V 2 bases short and J 10 bases short, with 21 bases between. The CDR3 here is CASSLVGEGISDEQFF. The CDR3 coding sequence is TGTGCCAGCAGCTTAGTGGGTGAGGGCATCTCTGACGAGCAGTTCTTC.

This clonotype was seen repeatedly, ten times or more. V and J are TRBV27 and TRBJ1-2, with a possible D match to TRBD1 (6 bases). Germline V gene lookup returns CDR1 MNHEY and CDR2 SMNVEV (reference sequence). Trimming removed 4 bases from V and 2 bases from J, with 20 bases in between. This CDR3 spans 17 amino acids. The CDR3 DNA reads as TGTGCCAGCAGTTCACCACAGGGATTGGGGACCAACTATGGCTACACCTTC. This encodes CASSSPQGLGTNYGYTF.

V is TRBV27 and J is TRBJ2-5; 8 positions match TRBD1. The J call may not be correct, given that the DNA end is closer to TRBJ2-7. Germline CDR1 and CDR2: MNHEY and SMNVEV (reference sequence). CDR3 length equals 15 residues. CDR3 sequence (DNA): TGTGCCAGCGGACTCCGGGACAGGATTGTCTACGAGCAGTACTTC. This translates into CASGLRDRIVYEQYF.

The genes are TRBV12-3 or TRBV12-4 and TRBJ1-6; 7 bases line up with TRBD1. The J call could be wrong; TRBJ1-1 is a better fit for the DNA end. The CDR3 totals 13 residues. This CDR3 is CASSTRQGIEAFF. The CDR3 bases are TGTGCCAGCAGTACCCGACAGGGAATTGAAGCTTTCTTT.

As concerns this clonotype: This clone may be a read error of a much larger clone one base away. The chain couples TRBV28 to TRBJ2-1; no firm D call. Germline loops: CDR1 MDHEN, CDR2 SYDVKM. The CDR3 is made up of 14 amino acids. Written as DNA, the CDR3 is TGTGCCAGCAGTATACCCGGGTACTCCTACGAGCAGATCTTC. It yields the protein CASSIPGYSYEQIF.

The CDR3 here is CASSLAAGGAGEQYF. The DNA for the CDR3 is TGTGCCAGCAGCTTAGCGGCGGGGGGTGCGGGGGAGCAGTACTTC. The V call is TRBV7-2, the J call TRBJ2-7; 8 positions agree with TRBD2. The CDR3 length is 15 residues. V shed 0 bases, J shed 7 bases, and the junction held 8 bases outside the gene matches. Per the germline V gene, CDR1 is SGHTA and CDR2 is FQGNSA.